This T cell receptor beta chain comes out of a study of cytomegalovirus exposure and HLA in healthy donors. In germline, CDR1 is MDHEN, CDR2 SYDVKM. The germline V and J ends were trimmed by 3 bases and 2 bases, with 7 bases remaining between them. This CDR3 is 13 amino acids long. This clone has just one count. The primer mix had 60 Vbeta and 13 Jbeta primers. Produced via immunoSEQ multiplex PCR; TCRdb's table is partial and in-frame only. This sample has some 190,000 clones; 70% to 80% occur once, and the top ten carry about 1.6%. The receptor's source is a woman in her 50s in good health and CMV-seronegative. Sequencing was carried out using PBMCs. The V call is TRBV28, the J call TRBJ1-2; the D is unclear. CDR3 in amino acids: CASSFAGNYGYTF. As DNA, the CDR3 is TGTGCCAGCAGTTTCGCAGGAAACTATGGCTACACCTTC.